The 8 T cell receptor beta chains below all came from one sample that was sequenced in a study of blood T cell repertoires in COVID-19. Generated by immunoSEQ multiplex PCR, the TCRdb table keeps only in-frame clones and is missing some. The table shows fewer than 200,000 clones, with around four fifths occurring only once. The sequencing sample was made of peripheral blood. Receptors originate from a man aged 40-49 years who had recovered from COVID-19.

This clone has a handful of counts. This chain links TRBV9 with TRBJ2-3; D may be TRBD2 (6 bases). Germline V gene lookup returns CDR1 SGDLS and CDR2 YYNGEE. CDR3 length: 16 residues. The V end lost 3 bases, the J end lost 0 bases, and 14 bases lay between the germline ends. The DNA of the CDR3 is TGTGCCAGCAGCGATTGGGAGACTAGTAGCACAGATACGCAGTATTTT. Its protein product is CASSDWETSSTDTQYF.

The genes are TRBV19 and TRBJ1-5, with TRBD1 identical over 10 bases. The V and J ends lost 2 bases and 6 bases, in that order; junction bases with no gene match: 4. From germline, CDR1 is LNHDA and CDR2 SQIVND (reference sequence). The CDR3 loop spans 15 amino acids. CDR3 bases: TGTGCCAGTAGTATAATAGGGACAGGGGTTCAGCCCCAGCATTTT. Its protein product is CASSIIGTGVQPQHF. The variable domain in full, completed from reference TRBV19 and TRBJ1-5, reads DGGITQSPKYLFRKEGQNVTLSCEQNLNHDAMYWYRQDPGQGLRLIYYSQIVNDFQKGDIAEGYSVSREKKESFPLTVTSAQKNPTAFYLCASSIIGTGVQPQHFGDGTRLSIL.

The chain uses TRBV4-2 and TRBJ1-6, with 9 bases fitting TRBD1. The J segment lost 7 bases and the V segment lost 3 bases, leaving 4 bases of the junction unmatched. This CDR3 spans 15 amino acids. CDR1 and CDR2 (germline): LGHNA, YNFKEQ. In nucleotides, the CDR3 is TGTGCCAGCAGCCACGAAGACAGGGGGAATTCACCCCTCCACTTT. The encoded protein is CASSHEDRGNSPLHF.

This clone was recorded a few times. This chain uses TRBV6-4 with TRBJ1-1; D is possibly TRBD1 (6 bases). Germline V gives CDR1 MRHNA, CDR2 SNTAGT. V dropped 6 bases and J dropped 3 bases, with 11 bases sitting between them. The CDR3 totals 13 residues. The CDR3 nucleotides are TGTGCCAGCAGCGAGGACAGACACACTGAAGCTTTCTTT. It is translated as CASSEDRHTEAFF.

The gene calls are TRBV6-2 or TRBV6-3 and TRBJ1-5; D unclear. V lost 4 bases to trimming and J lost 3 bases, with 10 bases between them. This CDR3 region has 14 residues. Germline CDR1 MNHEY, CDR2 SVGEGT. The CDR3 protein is CASSFQAINQPQHF. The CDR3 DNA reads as TGTGCCAGCAGTTTCCAGGCCATCAATCAGCCCCAGCATTTT.

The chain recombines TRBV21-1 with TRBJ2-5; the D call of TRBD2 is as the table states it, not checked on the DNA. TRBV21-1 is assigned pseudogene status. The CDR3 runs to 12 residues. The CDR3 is CASAWRAETQYF. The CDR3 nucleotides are TGTGCCAGCGCCTGGAGGGCAGAGACCCAGTACTTC.

CDR3 sequence: CSASGDRGSSYNSPLHF. The CDR3 nucleotides read TGCAGTGCTAGTGGGGACAGGGGTAGCTCCTATAATTCACCCCTCCACTTT. The V gene is TRBV20-1, the J gene TRBJ1-6, with TRBD1 matching 10 bases. After removal of 3 bases from V and 0 bases from J, the junction contained 5 bases not matched to a gene. This CDR3 comprises 17 residues. CDR1 and CDR2 from the germline V gene are DFQATT and SNEGSKA (reference sequence).

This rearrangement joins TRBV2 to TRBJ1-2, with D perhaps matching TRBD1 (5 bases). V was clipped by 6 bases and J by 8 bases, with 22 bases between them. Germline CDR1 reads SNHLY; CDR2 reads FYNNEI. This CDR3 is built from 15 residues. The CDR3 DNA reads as TGTGCCAGCAGCCCAGGTGGAAGGGGCAATGAGGGCTACACCTTC. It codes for CASSPGGRGNEGYTF.